The rows below give T cell receptor beta chains drawn from one sample of a study of T cell responses to AZD1222 COVID-19 vaccine. Repertoires were generated with immunoSEQ multiplex PCR, while TCRdb's copy carries only in-frame clones and drops some. The sample lists around 80,000 clones; approximately 85% were seen once. The material was peripheral blood, obtained on day 0 of AZD1222 vaccination. The receptor set was obtained from an adult in good health. Each CDR3 is given with its conserved first and last residue. A D gene is named only where the DNA matches it firmly. Size values are once, few and many counts, or a class for expanded clones, and some rows have none.

J gene,clone size,V gene,D gene,CDR3 protein,CDR3 DNA
TRBJ2-5,-,TRBV10-3,TRBD1,CAISLTGGETQYF,TGTGCCATCAGTCTGACAGGGGGGGAGACCCAGTACTTC
TRBJ1-4,-,TRBV19,-,CASNAGATNEKLFF,TGTGCCAGTAATGCCGGTGCAACTAATGAAAAACTGTTTTTT
TRBJ1-6,-,TRBV10-3,TRBD1,CAISPRDRGSPLHF,TGTGCCATCAGTCCCCGGGACAGGGGGTCACCCCTCCACTTT
TRBJ2-2,-,TRBV2,TRBD1,CASQWGTVNTGELFF,TGTGCCTCGCAATGGGGGACAGTGAACACCGGGGAGCTGTTTTTT
TRBJ2-7,-,TRBV5-1,TRBD2,CASSPRTSGGYEQYF,TGCGCCAGCAGCCCTCGGACTAGCGGGGGGTACGAGCAGTACTTC
TRBJ2-5,-,TRBV19,TRBD1,CASSRGRGETQYF,TGTGCCAGTAGCAGGGGCAGGGGGGAGACCCAGTACTTC
TRBJ2-2,-,TRBV18,-,CASSQVPNTGELFF,TGTGCCAGCTCACAGGTTCCCAACACCGGGGAGCTGTTTTTT
TRBJ2-1,-,TRBV4-2,-,CASSLPGFQGNEQFF,TGTGCCAGCAGCCTTCCCGGATTCCAAGGAAATGAGCAGTTCTTC
TRBJ2-7,-,TRBV4-1,TRBD1,CASSQEGQGVYEQYF,TGCGCCAGCAGCCAAGAGGGACAGGGAGTCTACGAGCAGTACTTC
TRBJ2-7,-,TRBV24-1,TRBD2,CATSTSGGGRYEQYF,TGTGCCACCAGTACCAGCGGTGGCGGGAGATACGAGCAGTACTTC
TRBJ2-5,-,TRBV7-9,-,CASGREQETQYF,TGTGCCAGCGGGCGGGAACAAGAGACCCAGTACTTC
TRBJ2-3,-,TRBV10-1,-,CASSVGGDTDTQYF,TGCGCCAGCAGTGTTGGGGGAGACACAGATACGCAGTATTTT
TRBJ2-1,-,TRBV30,-,CAWSGGGGLNNEQFF,TGTGCCTGGAGTGGGGGCGGGGGCCTCAACAATGAGCAGTTCTTC
TRBJ1-2,-,TRBV5-1,-,CASSFTGTGGYTF,TGCGCCAGCAGCTTCACAGGGACTGGCGGCTACACCTTC
TRBJ2-3,-,TRBV3-1/TRBV3-2,TRBD2,CASSPRLAATDTQYF,TGTGCCAGCAGCCCGCGACTAGCCGCCACAGATACGCAGTATTTT
TRBJ1-3,-,TRBV2,-,CASSEDGHPTGNTIYF,TGTGCCAGCAGTGAAGATGGGCACCCTACTGGAAACACCATATATTTT
TRBJ2-1,-,TRBV15,TRBD2,CATSRDTSGVGSYNEQFF,TGTGCCACCAGCAGAGATACGAGCGGGGTAGGGTCCTACAATGAGCAGTTCTTC
TRBJ1-2,-,TRBV6-2/TRBV6-3,-,CASSYEGPYGYTF,TGTGCCAGCAGTTACGAGGGACCCTATGGCTACACCTTC
TRBJ1-3,few,TRBV15,TRBD1,CASSPRDSAGNTIYF,TGTGCCTCCAGTCCTCGGGACAGCGCTGGAAACACCATATATTTT
TRBJ1-5,-,TRBV28,-,CASSLPGRGDQPQHF,TGTGCCAGCAGTTTACCGGGCAGGGGCGATCAGCCCCAGCATTTT
TRBJ2-3,-,TRBV7-9,TRBD2,CASSLRRLAGGSTDTQYF,TGTGCCAGCAGCCTAAGGCGGCTAGCGGGGGGTAGCACAGATACGCAGTATTTT
TRBJ2-1,-,TRBV28,-,CASNHARGRHNEQFF,TGTGCCAGCAACCACGCTCGGGGGCGACACAATGAGCAGTTCTTC
TRBJ1-4,-,TRBV10-2,TRBD1,CASNALGTGTEKLFF,TGCGCCAGCAATGCCTTGGGGACAGGAACTGAAAAACTGTTTTTT
TRBJ2-1,once,TRBV5-4,TRBD2,CASSLRLAESYNEQFF,TGTGCCAGCAGCTTGCGGCTAGCGGAGTCCTACAATGAGCAGTTCTTC
TRBJ2-3,-,TRBV7-3,TRBD1,CASSSTGGGSDTQYF,TGTGCCAGCAGCTCGACAGGGGGCGGATCAGATACGCAGTATTTT